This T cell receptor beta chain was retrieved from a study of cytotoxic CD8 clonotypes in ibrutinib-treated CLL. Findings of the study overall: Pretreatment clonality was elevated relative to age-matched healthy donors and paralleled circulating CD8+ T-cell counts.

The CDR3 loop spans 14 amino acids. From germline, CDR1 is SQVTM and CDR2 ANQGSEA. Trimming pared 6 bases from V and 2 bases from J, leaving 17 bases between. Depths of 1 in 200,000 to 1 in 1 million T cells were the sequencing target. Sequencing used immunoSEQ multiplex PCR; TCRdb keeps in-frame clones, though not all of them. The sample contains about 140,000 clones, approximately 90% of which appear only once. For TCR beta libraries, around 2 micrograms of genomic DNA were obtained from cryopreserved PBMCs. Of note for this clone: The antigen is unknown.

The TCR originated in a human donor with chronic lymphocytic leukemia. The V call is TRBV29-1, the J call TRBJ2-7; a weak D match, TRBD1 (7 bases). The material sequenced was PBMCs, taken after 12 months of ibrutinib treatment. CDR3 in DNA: TGCAGCGTGCACAGGGGTGGAGGGGCCTACGAGCAGTACTTC. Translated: CSVHRGGGAYEQYF.